These T cell receptor beta chains were read from a single sample in a study of human T cells and chemical hapten exposure. MiXCR, run by TCRdb on the RACE reads, gives a single entry per CDR3 protein. The data show around 360,000 distinct CDR3 sequences, more than 5% seen once. The sample in question was whole blood, obtained in connection with sensitization to the hapten diphenylcyclopropenone (DPC). Receptor source: a young woman with alopecia areata. Some clones in this sample may be carry-over from other donors' samples. The CDR3 runs from the conserved cysteine through the conserved F or W. The D gene is left open where the match is weak. Rows give clone size only sometimes, using once, few, many, or a class for an expanded clone.

V: TRBV20-1; D: NA; size: few; J: TRBJ2-7; DNA: TGCAGTGCTAGAGATACTGAGTACGAGCAGTACTTC; CDR3: CSARDTEYEQYF
V: TRBV20-1; D: NA; size: NA; J: TRBJ2-7; DNA: TGCAGTGCCGCGACAGGTTACGAGCAGTACTTC; CDR3: CSAATGYEQYF
V: TRBV28; D: TRBD2; size: NA; J: TRBJ2-7; DNA: TGTGCCACCATGTCGGCGGGGGAGTACGAGCAGTACTTC; CDR3: CATMSAGEYEQYF
V: TRBV7-9; D: NA; size: many; J: TRBJ2-6; DNA: TGTGCCAGCCGAGAGCGGCGCGGAACTGGGGCCAACGTCCTGACTTTC; CDR3: CASRERRGTGANVLTF
V: TRBV12-3/TRBV12-4; D: TRBD1; size: few; J: TRBJ2-3; DNA: TGTGCCAGCAGGGGCCGACAGGGTAGCACAGATACGCAGTATTTT; CDR3: CASRGRQGSTDTQYF
V: TRBV6-2/TRBV6-3; D: TRBD2; size: NA; J: TRBJ2-3; DNA: TGTGCCAGCAGACTAGCGGGGATAGCAGATACGCAGTATTTT; CDR3: CASRLAGIADTQYF
V: TRBV4-2; D: NA; size: NA; J: TRBJ1-1; DNA: TGTGCCAGCAGCCAAGATCGAGGGGAGGGGAAAGCTGAAGCTTTCTTT; CDR3: CASSQDRGEGKAEAFF
V: TRBV24-1; D: TRBD2; size: many; J: TRBJ2-1; DNA: TGTGCCACCAGTGATCCTAGCGGGACTAACAATGAGCAGTTCTTC; CDR3: CATSDPSGTNNEQFF
V: TRBV29-1; D: NA; size: many; J: TRBJ1-1; DNA: TGCAGCGCTTACGACCGAGGGATGAACACTGAAGCTTTCTTT; CDR3: CSAYDRGMNTEAFF
V: TRBV25-1; D: NA; size: many; J: TRBJ1-2; DNA: TGTGCCAGCAGTGAATTTCAGGGAGGACAGCTTTATGGCTACACCTTC; CDR3: CASSEFQGGQLYGYTF
V: TRBV5-6; D: NA; size: few; J: TRBJ2-3; DNA: TGTGCCAGCAGTTCCTCACCGGGGTCTGCTCGGGCAGATACGCAGTATTTT; CDR3: CASSSSPGSARADTQYF
V: TRBV29-1; D: NA; size: few; J: TRBJ2-3; DNA: TGCAGCGTTGAAGAGGCGAGCAGGGCAGTTGATACGCAGTATTTT; CDR3: CSVEEASRAVDTQYF
V: TRBV12-3/TRBV12-4; D: NA; size: few; J: TRBJ1-2; DNA: TGTGCCAGCAGTTCCCGTGGGAGGGAGCACTATGGCTACACCTTC; CDR3: CASSSRGREHYGYTF
V: TRBV6-5; D: TRBD1; size: NA; J: TRBJ1-2; DNA: TGTGCCAGCAGTTACCATCCTAATGGCGCAGGGGGCGGCTACACCTTC; CDR3: CASSYHPNGAGGGYTF
V: TRBV6-6; D: NA; size: many; J: TRBJ2-5; DNA: TGTGCCAGCGGGCAACAGGCTCAAGAGACCCAGTACTTC; CDR3: CASGQQAQETQYF
V: TRBV4-2; D: NA; size: many; J: TRBJ2-3; DNA: TGTGCCAGCAGCCAAGATCCCGCGGGGACAAGCACAGATACGCAGTATTTT; CDR3: CASSQDPAGTSTDTQYF
V: TRBV11-2; D: TRBD2; size: NA; J: TRBJ2-3; DNA: TGTGCCAGCAGCTTAAGGGCTAGCGGGACAATAACAGATACGCAGTATTTT; CDR3: CASSLRASGTITDTQYF
V: TRBV6-5; D: TRBD1; size: few; J: TRBJ1-3; DNA: TGTGCCAGCAGTTACTCTACAGGGGGCGGATACACCATATATTTT; CDR3: CASSYSTGGGYTIYF
V: TRBV29-1; D: TRBD1; size: few; J: TRBJ1-5; DNA: TGCAGCGTGGGGGGACAGAACAATCAGCCCCAGCATTTT; CDR3: CSVGGQNNQPQHF
V: TRBV27; D: NA; size: few; J: TRBJ2-7; DNA: TGTGCCAGCCGTCGTTTGGGGCCCTACGAGCAGTACTTC; CDR3: CASRRLGPYEQYF
V: TRBV14; D: NA; size: many; J: TRBJ2-5; DNA: TGTGCCAGCAGCCTGTTGCCCCCTTGGCTTGAGGAGACCCAGTACTTC; CDR3: CASSLLPPWLEETQYF
V: TRBV6-5; D: NA; size: few; J: TRBJ2-4; DNA: TGTGCCAGCAGTTCCCCTGTGGGGGAAGACAAAGTAGCCAGAAACATTCAGTACTTC; CDR3: CASSSPVGEDKVARNIQYF
V: TRBV12-3/TRBV12-4; D: NA; size: NA; J: TRBJ1-6; DNA: TGTGCCAGCAAATTGGGGCAGTCTCATTCACCCCTCCACTTT; CDR3: CASKLGQSHSPLHF
V: TRBV3-1; D: NA; size: few; J: TRBJ1-3; DNA: TGTGCCAGCAGCCCCCGATTTAGCTCTGGAAACACCATATATTTT; CDR3: CASSPRFSSGNTIYF
V: TRBV4-1; D: TRBD1; size: NA; J: TRBJ1-2; DNA: TGCGCCAGCAGCCAAGAAGGCTGGGGGACAGGGGGTTGGTATGGCTACACCTTC; CDR3: CASSQEGWGTGGWYGYTF
V: TRBV5-1; D: TRBD1; size: NA; J: TRBJ2-7; DNA: TGCGCCAGCAGCTGGGGGACAGGCAGCTCCTACGAGCAGTACTTC; CDR3: CASSWGTGSSYEQYF
V: TRBV5-1; D: TRBD2; size: many; J: TRBJ2-1; DNA: TGCGCCAGCAGCTTGCCTAGCGGGGGCCTCTCCTACAATGAGCAGTTCTTC; CDR3: CASSLPSGGLSYNEQFF
V: TRBV7-2; D: TRBD1; size: NA; J: TRBJ1-3; DNA: TGTGCCAGCAGCGGACCTGCGGGGCAGGGGGGGCCCATATATTTT; CDR3: CASSGPAGQGGPIYF
V: TRBV29-1; D: NA; size: few; J: TRBJ2-1; DNA: TGCAGCGTTGATCACAGGGTAGGGAATGAGCAGTTCTTC; CDR3: CSVDHRVGNEQFF
V: TRBV29-1; D: NA; size: NA; J: TRBJ2-1; DNA: TGCAGCGTTGAAGTGAAGACGACAGGCAATGAGCAGTTCTTC; CDR3: CSVEVKTTGNEQFF
V: TRBV3-1; D: NA; size: few; J: TRBJ1-1; DNA: TGTGCCAGCAGCCAAGATACGGGACGGGCGATAGGCACTGAAGCTTTCTTT; CDR3: CASSQDTGRAIGTEAFF
V: TRBV20-1; D: TRBD2; size: few; J: TRBJ2-5; DNA: TGCAGTGCTAGAGACTTGGCTAGCGGGGGGAACCAAGAGACCCAGTACTTC; CDR3: CSARDLASGGNQETQYF
V: TRBV12-3/TRBV12-4; D: NA; size: NA; J: TRBJ2-5; DNA: TGTGCCAGCAGCCGGGGGGAGGGGGCGGTTAAAGAGACCCAGTACTTC; CDR3: CASSRGEGAVKETQYF
V: TRBV4-1; D: NA; size: NA; J: TRBJ1-2; DNA: TGCGCCAGCAGCCGAGGCGGGATTCTGACCACCACTAACTATGGCTACACCTTC; CDR3: CASSRGGILTTTNYGYTF
V: TRBV6-5; D: NA; size: NA; J: TRBJ1-1; DNA: TGTGCCAGCAGTTACTCGAAGGGTGGGGCCGTGAACACTGAAGCTTTCTTT; CDR3: CASSYSKGGAVNTEAFF
V: TRBV4-3; D: NA; size: many; J: TRBJ2-3; DNA: TGCGCCAGCAGCCAAGATCGAAAAGAGTCTGGCACAGATACGCAGTATTTT; CDR3: CASSQDRKESGTDTQYF
V: TRBV2; D: NA; size: many; J: TRBJ1-1; DNA: TGTGCCAGCAGTGAAGTTAGGGGAGGAACTGAAGCTTTCTTT; CDR3: CASSEVRGGTEAFF
V: TRBV6-5; D: NA; size: NA; J: TRBJ1-2; DNA: TGTGCCAGCAGCCGAGGGGTATCGGATGGCTACACCTTC; CDR3: CASSRGVSDGYTF
V: TRBV2; D: NA; size: few; J: TRBJ2-2; DNA: TGTGCCAGCACCCTGCAGGGCGGCGGGGAGCTGTTTTTT; CDR3: CASTLQGGGELFF
V: TRBV5-1; D: TRBD1; size: few; J: TRBJ2-1; DNA: TGCGCCAGCAGCTTCTTGGGACAGGGACTGTACAATGAGCAGTTCTTC; CDR3: CASSFLGQGLYNEQFF
V: TRBV5-6; D: NA; size: many; J: TRBJ1-2; DNA: TGTGCCAGCAGCTTGGTAAGCGACTATGGCTACACCTTC; CDR3: CASSLVSDYGYTF
V: TRBV4-1; D: NA; size: NA; J: TRBJ1-2; DNA: TGCGCCAGCAGCCAAGAATCGGTAATCGGCGCTTATGGCTACACCTTC; CDR3: CASSQESVIGAYGYTF
V: TRBV6-6; D: NA; size: few; J: TRBJ1-1; DNA: TGTGCCAGCAGTTACCAGGGCTTGAACACTGAAGCTTTCTTT; CDR3: CASSYQGLNTEAFF
V: TRBV29-1; D: TRBD1; size: many; J: TRBJ1-2; DNA: TGCAGCGTGGGGACAGGGGGACCCTATGGCTACACCTTC; CDR3: CSVGTGGPYGYTF
V: TRBV6-1; D: NA; size: few; J: TRBJ1-5; DNA: TGTGCCAGCAACAGAAACCTTGTCGAATTGCCCCAGCATTTT; CDR3: CASNRNLVELPQHF
V: TRBV2; D: NA; size: NA; J: TRBJ2-3; DNA: TGTGCCGGCGGCACAGATACGCAGTATTTT; CDR3: CAGGTDTQYF
V: TRBV5-1; D: TRBD2; size: NA; J: TRBJ2-6; DNA: TGCGCCAGCAGCTTGGGACTAGCGGCCAACGTCCTGACTTTC; CDR3: CASSLGLAANVLTF
V: TRBV6-5; D: TRBD1; size: many; J: TRBJ1-6; DNA: TGTGCCAGCAGCAGGACAGGGACTAATTCACCCCTCCACTTT; CDR3: CASSRTGTNSPLHF
V: TRBV11-2; D: NA; size: NA; J: TRBJ1-1; DNA: TGTGCCAGCAGCCCCCAGCCCGGCACTGAAGCTTTCTTT; CDR3: CASSPQPGTEAFF
V: TRBV12-3/TRBV12-4; D: TRBD2; size: few; J: TRBJ2-3; DNA: TGTGCCAGCAGTTTAGATCCTAGCGGGGGGATGCAGTATTTT; CDR3: CASSLDPSGGMQYF